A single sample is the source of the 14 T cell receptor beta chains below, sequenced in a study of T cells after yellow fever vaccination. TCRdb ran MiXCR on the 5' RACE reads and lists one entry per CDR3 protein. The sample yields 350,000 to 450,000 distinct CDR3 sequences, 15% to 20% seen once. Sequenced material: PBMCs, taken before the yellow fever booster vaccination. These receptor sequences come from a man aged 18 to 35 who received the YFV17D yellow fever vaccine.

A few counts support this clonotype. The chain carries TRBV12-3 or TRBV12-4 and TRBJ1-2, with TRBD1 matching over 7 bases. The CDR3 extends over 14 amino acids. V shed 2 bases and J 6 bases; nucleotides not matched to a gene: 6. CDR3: CASSLSPGGNGYTF. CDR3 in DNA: TGTGCCAGCAGTTTATCCCCAGGGGGAAATGGCTACACCTTC.

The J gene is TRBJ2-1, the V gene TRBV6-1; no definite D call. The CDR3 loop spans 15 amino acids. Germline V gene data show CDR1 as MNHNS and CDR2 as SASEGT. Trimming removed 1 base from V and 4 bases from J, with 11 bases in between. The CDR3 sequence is CASSEGRALYNEQFF. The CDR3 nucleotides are TGTGCCAGCAGTGAAGGCCGAGCCCTGTACAATGAGCAGTTCTTC.

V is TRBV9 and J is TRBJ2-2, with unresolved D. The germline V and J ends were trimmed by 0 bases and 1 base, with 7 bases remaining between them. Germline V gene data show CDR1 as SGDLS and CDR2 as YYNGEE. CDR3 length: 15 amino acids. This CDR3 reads CASSVEGRNTGELFF. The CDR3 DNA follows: TGTGCCAGCAGCGTAGAGGGAAGGAACACCGGGGAGCTGTTTTTT.

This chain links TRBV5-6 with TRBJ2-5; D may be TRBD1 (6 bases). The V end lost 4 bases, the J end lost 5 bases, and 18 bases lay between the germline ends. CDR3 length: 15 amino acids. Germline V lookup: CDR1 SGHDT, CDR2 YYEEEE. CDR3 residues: CASSGPGTSHETQYF. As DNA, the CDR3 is TGTGCCAGCAGCGGCCCCGGGACATCTCACGAGACCCAGTACTTC.

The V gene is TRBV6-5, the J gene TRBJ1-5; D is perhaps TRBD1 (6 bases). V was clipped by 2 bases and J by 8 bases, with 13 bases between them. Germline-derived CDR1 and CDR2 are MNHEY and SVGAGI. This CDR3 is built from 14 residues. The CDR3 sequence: CASSYRGPGEPQHF. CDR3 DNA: TGTGCCAGCAGTTACCGGGGCCCAGGGGAGCCCCAGCATTTT.

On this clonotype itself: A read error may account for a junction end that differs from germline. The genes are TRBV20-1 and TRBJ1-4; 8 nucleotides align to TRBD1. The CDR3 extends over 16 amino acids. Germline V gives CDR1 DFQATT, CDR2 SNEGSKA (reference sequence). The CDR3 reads CSARDQWQGAKEKLFF. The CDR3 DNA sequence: TGCAGTGCTAGAGATCAATGGCAGGGGGCTAAGGAAAAACTGTTTTTT.

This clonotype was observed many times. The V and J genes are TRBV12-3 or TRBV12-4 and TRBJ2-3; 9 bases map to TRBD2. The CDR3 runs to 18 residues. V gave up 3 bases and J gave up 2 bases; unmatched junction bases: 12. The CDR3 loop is CASSLGRRGGGATDTQYF. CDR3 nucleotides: TGTGCCAGCAGTTTGGGAAGACGGGGCGGGGGGGCCACAGATACGCAGTATTTT.

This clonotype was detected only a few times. In DNA form, the CDR3 reads TGTGCCAGCGTGCCAGGGAGTATGAACACTGAAGCTTTCTTT. Protein product: CASVPGSMNTEAFF. This rearrangement joins TRBV7-2 to TRBJ1-1; a possible D gene is TRBD1 (5 bases). This CDR3 comprises 14 residues. Germline lookup yields CDR1 SGHTA and CDR2 FQGNSA. V was shortened by 8 bases and J by 0 bases, with 13 bases between the two germline ends.

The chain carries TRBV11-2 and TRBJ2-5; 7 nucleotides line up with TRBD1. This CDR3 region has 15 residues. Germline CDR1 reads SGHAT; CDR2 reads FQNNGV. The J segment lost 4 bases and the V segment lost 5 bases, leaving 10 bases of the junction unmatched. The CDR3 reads CASSANRGGGETQYF. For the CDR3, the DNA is TGTGCCAGCAGCGCGAACAGGGGTGGAGGAGAGACCCAGTACTTC.

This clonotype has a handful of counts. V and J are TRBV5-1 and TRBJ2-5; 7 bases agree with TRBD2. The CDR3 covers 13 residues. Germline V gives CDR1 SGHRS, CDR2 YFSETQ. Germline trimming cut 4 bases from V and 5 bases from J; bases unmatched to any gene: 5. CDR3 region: CASSNSGRETQYF. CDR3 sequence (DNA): TGCGCCAGCAGCAATTCCGGGAGGGAGACCCAGTACTTC. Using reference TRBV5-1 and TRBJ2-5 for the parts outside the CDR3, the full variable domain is KAGVTQTPRYLIKTRGQQVTLSCSPISGHRSVSWYQQTPGQGLQFLFEYFSETQRNKGNFPGRFSGRQFSNSRSEMNVSTLELGDSALYLCASSNSGRETQYFGPGTRLLVL.

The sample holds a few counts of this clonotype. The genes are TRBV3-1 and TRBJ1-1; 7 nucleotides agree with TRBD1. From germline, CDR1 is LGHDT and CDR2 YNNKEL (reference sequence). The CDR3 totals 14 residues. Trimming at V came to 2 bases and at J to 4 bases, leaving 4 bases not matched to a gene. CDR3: CASSQRQGGTEAFF. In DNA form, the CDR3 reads TGTGCCAGCAGCCAACGACAGGGCGGCACTGAAGCTTTCTTT.

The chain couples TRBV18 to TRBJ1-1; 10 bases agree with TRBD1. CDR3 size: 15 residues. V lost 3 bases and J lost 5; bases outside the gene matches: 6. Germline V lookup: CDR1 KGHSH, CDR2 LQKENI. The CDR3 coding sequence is TGTGCCAGCTCACCCCCTGACAGGGGGCAAACTGAAGCTTTCTTT. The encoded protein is CASSPPDRGQTEAFF.

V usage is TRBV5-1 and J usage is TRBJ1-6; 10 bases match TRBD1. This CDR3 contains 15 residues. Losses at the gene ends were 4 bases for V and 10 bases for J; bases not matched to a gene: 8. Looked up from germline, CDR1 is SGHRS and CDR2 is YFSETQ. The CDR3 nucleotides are TGCGCCAGCAGCCCGAAGGGGACAGGGGCCTCACCCCTCCACTTT. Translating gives CASSPKGTGASPLHF.

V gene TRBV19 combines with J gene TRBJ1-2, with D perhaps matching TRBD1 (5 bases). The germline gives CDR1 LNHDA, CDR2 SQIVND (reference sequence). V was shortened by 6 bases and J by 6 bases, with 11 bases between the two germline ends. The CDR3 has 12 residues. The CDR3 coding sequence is TGTGCCAGTAGAGAGGGGTTGGATGGCTACACCTTC. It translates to CASREGLDGYTF.